What follows describes a single T cell receptor (beta chain). The source of the sample is a study of shared clonotypes between healthy human individuals. Background on the study: In total, the donors were two women and three men aged 18 to 49.

Germline V gene lookup returns CDR1 LNHNV and CDR2 YYDKDF (reference sequence). With 0 bases removed from V and 1 base from J, the gap between germline ends came to 10 bases. The CDR3 extends over 15 amino acids. Genomic DNA of each subset was evenly split across several immunoSEQ plates. TCRdb's table, derived via immunoSEQ multiplex PCR, lists solely in-frame clones and lacks some. Of roughly 500,000 clones in the sample, over 60% were seen once. Sequenced material: PBMCs. The sequence came from a woman aged 40 to 50 in good health. Some clones in this sample may be carry-over from other donors' samples. V and J are TRBV15 and TRBJ2-7, with D possibly matching TRBD1 (5 bases). CDR3 loop: CATSRDFQGSYEQYF. In DNA, the CDR3 is TGTGCCACCAGCAGAGATTTTCAGGGTTCCTACGAGCAGTACTTC.